What follows describes a single T cell receptor beta chain. Antigen specificity is unknown. The sample comes from a study of cytomegalovirus exposure and HLA in healthy donors. The PCR made use of 60 Vbeta and 13 Jbeta primers. This table comes from immunoSEQ multiplex PCR, and its TCRdb copy is limited to in-frame clones, with some not included. The profile covers a few hundred thousand clones, with approximately 90% appearing a single time and 2% to 3% taken by the ten largest. Trimming took 10 bases from V and 8 from J, leaving 17 bases between them. The CDR3 has 12 residues. Germline V gives CDR1 MGHDK, CDR2 SYGVNS. Points from the study as a whole: Presence/absence analyses took donor sequencing depth as roughly uniform. A prior analysis recorded that most TCR beta V segments were productive about 87% or about 30% of the time. Later analysis demonstrated an association between a missense DCLRE1C variant and TCR beta V- and J-gene trimming.

The J gene is TRBJ1-2, the V gene TRBV25-1; the D is unclear. Sequencing was carried out using PBMCs. This TCR came from a woman aged 18-35 years in good health and CMV-seronegative. The CDR3 DNA reads as TGTGCCACCCCCTCAACCTCCCGGGGCTACACCTTC. Protein: CATPSTSRGYTF.